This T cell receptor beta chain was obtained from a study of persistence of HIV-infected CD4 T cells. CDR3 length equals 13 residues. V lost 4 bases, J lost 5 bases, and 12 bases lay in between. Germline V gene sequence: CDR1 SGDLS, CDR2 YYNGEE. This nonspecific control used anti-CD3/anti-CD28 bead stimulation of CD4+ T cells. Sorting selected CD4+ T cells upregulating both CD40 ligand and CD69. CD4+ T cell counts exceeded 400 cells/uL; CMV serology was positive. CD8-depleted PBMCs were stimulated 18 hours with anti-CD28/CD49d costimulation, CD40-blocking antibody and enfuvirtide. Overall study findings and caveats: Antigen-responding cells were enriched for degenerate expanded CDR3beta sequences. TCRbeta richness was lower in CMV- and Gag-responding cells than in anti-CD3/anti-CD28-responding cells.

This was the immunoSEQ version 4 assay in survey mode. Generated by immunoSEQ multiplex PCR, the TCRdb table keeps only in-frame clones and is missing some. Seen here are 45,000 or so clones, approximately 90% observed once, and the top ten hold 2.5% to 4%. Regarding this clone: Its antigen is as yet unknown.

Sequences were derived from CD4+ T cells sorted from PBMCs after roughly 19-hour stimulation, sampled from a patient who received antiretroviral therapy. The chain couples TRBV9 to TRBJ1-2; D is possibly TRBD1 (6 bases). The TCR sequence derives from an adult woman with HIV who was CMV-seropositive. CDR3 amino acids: CASSPTGFYGYTF. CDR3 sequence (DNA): TGTGCCAGCAGCCCCACAGGGTTTTATGGCTACACCTTC.